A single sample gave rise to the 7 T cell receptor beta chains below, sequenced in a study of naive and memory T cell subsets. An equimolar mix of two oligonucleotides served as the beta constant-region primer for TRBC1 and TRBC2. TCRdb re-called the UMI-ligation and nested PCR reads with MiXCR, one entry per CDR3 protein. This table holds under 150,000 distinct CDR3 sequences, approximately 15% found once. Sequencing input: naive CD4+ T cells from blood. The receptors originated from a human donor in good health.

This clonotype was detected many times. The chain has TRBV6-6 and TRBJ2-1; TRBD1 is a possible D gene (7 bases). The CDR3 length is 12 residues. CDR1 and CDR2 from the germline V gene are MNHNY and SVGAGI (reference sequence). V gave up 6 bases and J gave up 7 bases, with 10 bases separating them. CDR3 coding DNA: TGTGCCAGCAGCCAGGGGGGTAATGAGCAGTTCTTC. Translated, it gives CASSQGGNEQFF.

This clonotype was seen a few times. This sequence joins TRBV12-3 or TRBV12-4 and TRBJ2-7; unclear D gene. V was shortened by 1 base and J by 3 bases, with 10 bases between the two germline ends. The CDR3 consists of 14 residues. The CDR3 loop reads CASSLGIRIYEQYF. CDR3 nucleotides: TGTGCCAGCAGTTTAGGGATTCGGATCTACGAGCAGTACTTC.

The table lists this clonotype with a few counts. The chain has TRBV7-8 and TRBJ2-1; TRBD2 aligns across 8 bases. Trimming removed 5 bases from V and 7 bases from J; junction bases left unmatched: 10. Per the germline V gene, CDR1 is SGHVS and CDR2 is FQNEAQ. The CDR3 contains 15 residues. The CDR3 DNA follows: TGTGCCAGCAGCCGAGCGGGACTAGTATATAATGAGCAGTTCTTC. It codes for CASSRAGLVYNEQFF.

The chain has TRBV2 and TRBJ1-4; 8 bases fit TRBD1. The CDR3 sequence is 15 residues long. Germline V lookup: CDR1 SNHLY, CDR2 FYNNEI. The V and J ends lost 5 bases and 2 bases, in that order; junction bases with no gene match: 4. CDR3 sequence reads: CASSIDRGTNEKLFF. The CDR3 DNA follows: TGTGCCAGCAGTATAGACAGGGGTACTAATGAAAAACTGTTTTTT.

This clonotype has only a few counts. In DNA form, the CDR3 reads TGTGCCAGCAGCCGGTTACAGGATAATTCACCCCTCCACTTT. Translation: CASSRLQDNSPLHF. The V and J genes are TRBV3-1 and TRBJ1-6, with a possible D match to TRBD1 (5 bases). Trimming removed 4 bases from V and 5 bases from J, with 9 bases in between. From germline, CDR1 is LGHDT and CDR2 YNNKEL (reference sequence). This CDR3 is 14 amino acids long. Complete variable domain (other parts from reference TRBV3-1 and TRBJ1-6): DTAVSQTPKYLVTQMGNDKSIKCEQNLGHDTMYWYKQDSKKFLKIMFSYNNKELIINETVPNRFSPKSPDKAHLNLHINSLELGDSAVYFCASSRLQDNSPLHFGNGTRLTVT.

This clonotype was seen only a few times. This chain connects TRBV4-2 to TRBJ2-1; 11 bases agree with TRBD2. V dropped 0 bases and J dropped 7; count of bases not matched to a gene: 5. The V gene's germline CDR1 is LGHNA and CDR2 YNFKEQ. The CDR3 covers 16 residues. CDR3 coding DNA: TGTGCCAGCAGCCAAGATCGACTAGCGGGATCAAATGAGCAGTTCTTC. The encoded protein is CASSQDRLAGSNEQFF.

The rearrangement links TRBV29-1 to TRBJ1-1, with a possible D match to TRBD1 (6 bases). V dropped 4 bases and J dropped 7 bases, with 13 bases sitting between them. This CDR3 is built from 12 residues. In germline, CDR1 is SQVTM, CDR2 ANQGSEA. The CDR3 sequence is CSVAGVQGEAFF. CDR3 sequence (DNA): TGCAGCGTTGCAGGTGTACAGGGTGAAGCTTTCTTT.